This TCR beta chain was profiled in a study of blood T cell repertoires in COVID-19. Background on the study: COVID-19 samples from acute and convalescent phases originated in the United States, Italy and Spain. T cells, B-cell-depleted T cells, or PBMCs supplied cDNA or gDNA.

Per the authors' pipeline: It was from reference gene primer amplification that nucleated cell counts were estimated. The repertoire was sequenced with immunoSEQ multiplex PCR; TCRdb's copy has only in-frame clones and lacks some. V and J calls and clone size are copied from that table; D and trimming were computed from the DNA. The sample has approximately 49,000 clones; approximately 84% are singletons. This clone was observed once. The CDR3 is 15 amino acids. J was trimmed by 9 bases and V by 7 bases; bases with no gene match: 11. Germline CDR1 LNHDA, CDR2 SQIVND (reference sequence). The sequenced material came from peripheral blood. This receptor was taken from a man between 45 and 60 years old with acute or convalescent COVID-19. The chain joins TRBV19 to TRBJ1-6, with 8 nucleotides matching TRBD1. The CDR3, as DNA: TGTGCCAGTAAAACGGACAGGGCGGTGGGTTCACCCCTCCACTTT. Translated: CASKTDRAVGSPLHF. The variable domain in full, completed from reference TRBV19 and TRBJ1-6, reads DGGITQSPKYLFRKEGQNVTLSCEQNLNHDAMYWYRQDPGQGLRLIYYSQIVNDFQKGDIAEGYSVSREKKESFPLTVTSAQKNPTAFYLCASKTDRAVGSPLHFGNGTRLTVT.